Many counts were recorded for the clone carrying this T cell receptor (beta chain). By 5'RACE template switching, TCR cDNA was produced, with a universal primer site and UMIs added in the process. TCRdb processed the 5' RACE reads anew with MiXCR; each CDR3 protein has one entry. The repertoire holds just under 600,000 distinct CDR3 sequences, with approximately 13% as singletons. These data come from a study of T cells after yellow fever vaccination. Study information: Fractions containing few cells were prepared with SMART-Seq v4 Ultra Low Input.

In germline, CDR1 is SGHRS, CDR2 YFSETQ. Trimming removed 2 bases at V and 5 bases at J, with 7 bases between. This CDR3 spans 12 amino acids. The receptor was isolated from a man aged 25 to 40 who received the YFV17D yellow fever vaccine. This chain connects TRBV5-1 to TRBJ2-5; D is uncertain. Specimen: PBMCs, collected on the day of the yellow fever booster vaccination. CDR3 sequence: CASSFNRETQYF. CDR3 DNA sequence: TGCGCCAGCAGCTTCAACCGGGAGACCCAGTACTTC.